Below are 26 T cell receptor beta chains sequenced from a single sample in a study of T cell responses to AZD1222 COVID-19 vaccine. Clones were sequenced by immunoSEQ multiplex PCR, and TCRdb holds only the in-frame ones, with some missing. Among 50,000 to 70,000 clones, approximately 85% were seen once, and the ten largest hold about 21%. Material: peripheral blood, obtained on day 0 of MenACWY control vaccination. The receptors originated from an adult in good health.

This clone was seen once. The rearrangement joins TRBV29-1 to TRBJ1-4; 11 bases are a match to TRBD1. V gave up 3 bases and J gave up 8 bases; unmatched junction bases: 5. The CDR3 extends over 14 amino acids. CDR1 SQVTM and CDR2 ANQGSEA come from the germline V gene. The CDR3 sequence: CSVDLGTGGEKLFF. Written as DNA, the CDR3 is TGCAGCGTTGATCTCGGGACAGGGGGGGAAAAACTGTTTTTT.

This rearrangement joins TRBV10-1 to TRBJ1-1, with no clear D. Trimming cost V 4 bases and J 0 bases, with 6 bases left between them. This CDR3 spans 13 amino acids. Germline CDR1 is WNHNN and CDR2 is SYGVQD (reference sequence). This chain's CDR3 is CASSVDLNTEAFF. The CDR3, as DNA: TGCGCCAGCAGTGTGGATCTGAACACTGAAGCTTTCTTT.

The rearrangement joins TRBV6-1 to TRBJ2-3; TRBD1 aligns across 10 bases. The CDR3 loop spans 16 amino acids. Germline V gene sequence: CDR1 MNHNS, CDR2 SASEGT. The V gene end was trimmed by 1 base and the J gene end by 7 bases; junction bases not matched to a gene: 8. This CDR3 reads CASSEGRGQGLNTQYF. The CDR3 DNA sequence: TGTGCCAGCAGTGAAGGCCGGGGACAGGGGCTTAATACGCAGTATTTT.

A remark on this clone: The junction departs from germline at one end; a sequencing error may be responsible. This sequence joins TRBV2 and TRBJ1-2; D call uncertain. The germline V gene has CDR1 SNHLY and CDR2 FYNNEI. This CDR3 is built from 12 residues. The CDR3 DNA sequence: TGTGCCAGCAGGGAAGCTAACTATGGCTACACCTTC. Translated: CASREANYGYTF.

The gene calls are TRBV23-1 and TRBJ2-4; TRBD1 matches at 8 bases. TRBV23-1 is reported as an ORF; its role is uncertain. With 4 bases clipped from V and 2 bases from J, the junction kept 4 bases outside the gene matches. The CDR3 extends over 15 amino acids. As DNA, the CDR3 is TGCGCCAGCAGTCTTTCCAGGGGGCCCAAAAACATTCAGTACTTC. Its translation is CASSLSRGPKNIQYF.

The rearrangement uses TRBV2 and TRBJ2-7, with D possibly being TRBD1 (6 bases). The CDR3 covers 15 residues. V lost 5 bases and J 4 bases, leaving 18 bases between the germline ends. Germline V gene data show CDR1 as SNHLY and CDR2 as FYNNEI. As DNA, the CDR3 is TGTGCCAGCAGTTGGATGGCAGGGGATATGTACGAGCAGTACTTC. Protein product: CASSWMAGDMYEQYF.

The V and J genes are TRBV3-1 (or the pseudogene TRBV3-2) and TRBJ1-4; 9 nucleotides agree with TRBD1. Trimming cost V 4 bases and J 7 bases; bases outside gene matches: 10. CDR1 and CDR2 (germline): LGHDT, YNNKEL (reference sequence). This CDR3 is built from 16 residues. In DNA, the CDR3 is TGTGCCAGCAGCCTCTGGACGACAGGGGGGGGTGAAAAACTGTTTTTT. Its protein is CASSLWTTGGGEKLFF.

This clone was detected a few times. This rearrangement joins TRBV19 to TRBJ2-1, with unresolved D. The CDR3 has 11 amino acids. Trimming removed 2 bases at V and 10 bases at J, with 6 bases between. Germline values: CDR1 LNHDA, CDR2 SQIVND (reference sequence). The DNA for the CDR3 is TGTGCCAGTAGTATAAGAGAGGAGCAGTTCTTC. It encodes CASSIREEQFF.

The J gene is TRBJ1-5, the V gene TRBV19; D unclear. The CDR3 extends over 15 amino acids. V gave up 2 bases and J gave up 4 bases, with 12 bases separating them. Germline CDR1 is LNHDA and CDR2 is SQIVND (reference sequence). The DNA of the CDR3 is TGTGCCAGTAGTATAACTCCCGAAGGGAATCAGCCCCAGCATTTT. Translated: CASSITPEGNQPQHF.

The DNA for the CDR3 is TGTGCCATAGCTTCCTACGAGCAGTACTTC. Residues: CAIASYEQYF. This sequence joins TRBV6-4 and TRBJ2-7; D unclear. Trimming removed 10 bases at V and 1 base at J, with 5 bases between. This CDR3 has 10 amino acids. The germline V gene encodes CDR1 MRHNA and CDR2 SNTAGT.

The chain links TRBV5-1 to TRBJ1-4, with D unclear. CDR3 length: 13 amino acids. Germline CDR1 is SGHRS and CDR2 is YFSETQ. V was pared by 0 bases and J by 12 bases, with 12 bases between. CDR3 in DNA: TGCGCCAGCAGCTTGGTCCCGGGAGCGGAACTGTTTTTT. It specifies CASSLVPGAELFF. The variable domain in full, with the rest retrieved from reference TRBV5-1 and TRBJ1-4, is KAGVTQTPRYLIKTRGQQVTLSCSPISGHRSVSWYQQTPGQGLQFLFEYFSETQRNKGNFPGRFSGRQFSNSRSEMNVSTLELGDSALYLCASSLVPGAELFFGSGTQLSVL.

This rearrangement joins TRBV24-1 to TRBJ2-3; 8 nucleotides line up with TRBD2. CDR1 and CDR2 (germline): KGHDR, SFDVKD. V dropped 5 bases and J dropped 3; count of bases not matched to a gene: 9. CDR3 length: 16 residues. The CDR3 nucleotides read TGTGCCACCAGTGCCGGTAGCGGGACAAGAACAGATACGCAGTATTTT. It codes for CATSAGSGTRTDTQYF.

The chain is built from TRBV21-1 and TRBJ2-3; the table's D call, TRBD2, was not checked against the DNA. TRBV21-1 constitutes a pseudogene. The CDR3 is made up of 22 amino acids. The CDR3 DNA reads TGTGCCAGCAGCAAAGTAAAGTTGAGACTAGCGGGAGTCACCCTTAGCACAGATACGCAGTATTTT. Its translation is CASSKVKLRLAGVTLSTDTQYF.

The chain is built from TRBV6-5 and TRBJ1-6, with 7 positions matching TRBD1. The CDR3 spans 15 residues. The V gene end was trimmed by 0 bases and the J gene end by 6 bases; junction bases not matched to a gene: 2. The germline V gene encodes CDR1 MNHEY and CDR2 SVGAGI. The CDR3 DNA reads TGTGCCAGCAGTTACTCGAACAGGGGTAATTCACCCCTCCACTTT. This codes for CASSYSNRGNSPLHF.

V and J are TRBV5-6 and TRBJ2-3; D is ambiguous. Germline CDR1 SGHDT, CDR2 YYEEEE. The CDR3 contains 15 residues. V gave up 4 bases and J gave up 4 bases, with 16 bases separating them. The CDR3 coding sequence is TGTGCCAGCAGCCGGCCGGCCGGCCGGGCAGATACGCAGTATTTT. Encoded protein: CASSRPAGRADTQYF.

This chain connects TRBV6-5 to TRBJ1-2; D remains unclear. This CDR3 region has 14 residues. Trimming took 2 bases from V and 8 from J, leaving 15 bases between them. Germline V gene sequence: CDR1 MNHEY, CDR2 SVGAGI. The CDR3 spells CASSYEGGGNGYTF. DNA for the CDR3: TGTGCCAGCAGTTACGAGGGAGGTGGAAACGGCTACACCTTC.

J is TRBJ2-2 and V is TRBV7-8; possibly TRBD2 for D (6 bases). This CDR3 is 14 amino acids long. CDR1 and CDR2 from the germline V gene are SGHVS and FQNEAQ. V was clipped by 5 bases and J by 5 bases, with 12 bases between them. The CDR3 loop reads CASSRTKETGELFF. The CDR3 nucleotides are TGTGCCAGCAGCCGGACTAAGGAAACCGGGGAGCTGTTTTTT.

This clone was counted a few times. The V and J genes are TRBV2 and TRBJ2-1; 11 nucleotides agree with TRBD2. CDR3 length: 14 residues. With V trimmed by 6 bases and J by 8 bases, 6 bases remained unmatched. CDR1 and CDR2 (germline): SNHLY, FYNNEI. As DNA, the CDR3 is TGTGCCAGCAGCGTAGCGGGAGGGTCTTATGAGCAGTTCTTC. It translates to CASSVAGGSYEQFF.

The chain carries TRBV6-2 or TRBV6-3 and TRBJ2-2; D may be TRBD2 (6 bases). Deletions cut 5 bases from V and 2 bases from J, with 18 bases between. This CDR3 is built from 17 residues. Germline CDR1 is MNHEY and CDR2 is SVGEGT. The CDR3: CASSPPHSGINTGELFF. The CDR3, as DNA: TGTGCCAGCAGTCCGCCCCATAGCGGAATTAACACCGGGGAGCTGTTTTTT.

The chain couples TRBV18 to TRBJ2-7; either TRBD1 or TRBD2 may supply D (5 bases each). V lost 3 bases and J 3 bases, leaving 12 bases between the germline ends. In germline, CDR1 is KGHSH, CDR2 LQKENI. The CDR3 extends over 14 amino acids. CDR3 loop: CASSPRDGLYEQYF. In DNA form, the CDR3 reads TGTGCCAGCTCACCCAGGGACGGCCTCTACGAGCAGTACTTC.

V usage is TRBV4-3 and J usage is TRBJ2-2; D could derive from TRBD1 or TRBD2 (5 bases each). This CDR3 has 14 residues. Germline V gene sequence: CDR1 LGHNA, CDR2 YSLEER. V lost 3 bases and J lost 8, with 13 bases in between. This CDR3 is CASSQLRGRGELFF. The DNA of the CDR3 is TGCGCCAGCAGCCAGCTCCGGGGACGGGGGGAGCTGTTTTTT.

V gene TRBV28 combines with J gene TRBJ1-2, with D unclear. The ends were cut back, 4 bases at V and 8 bases at J, with 17 bases in the middle. Germline V gene data show CDR1 as MDHEN and CDR2 as SYDVKM. The CDR3 is 14 residues long. The CDR3 bases are TGTGCCAGCAGTTCCTCCGGGAGGTTGTCCGGCTACACCTTC. Protein sequence: CASSSSGRLSGYTF.

The chain combines TRBV28 with TRBJ1-3; 7 positions match TRBD1. Germline values: CDR1 MDHEN, CDR2 SYDVKM. The ends lost 5 bases at V and 1 base at J; junction bases unmatched: 11. The CDR3 runs to 17 residues. CDR3 region: CASSPVTTGTSGNTIYF. CDR3 bases: TGTGCCAGCAGTCCTGTCACGACAGGGACGTCTGGAAACACCATATATTTT.

V is TRBV5-1 and J is TRBJ1-1; maybe TRBD1 (5 bases). The germline V gene encodes CDR1 SGHRS and CDR2 YFSETQ. CDR3 size: 13 residues. Trimming cost V 2 bases and J 5 bases, with 10 bases left between them. This CDR3 is CASSFAGQTEAFF. The CDR3 DNA reads as TGCGCCAGCAGCTTTGCAGGGCAGACTGAAGCTTTCTTT.

The chain joins TRBV5-1 to TRBJ2-5; TRBD1 matches at 7 bases. Germline CDR1 SGHRS, CDR2 YFSETQ. V lost 4 bases, J lost 5 bases, and 5 bases stayed unmatched. The CDR3 loop spans 13 amino acids. The CDR3 sequence is CASSRTGKETQYF. The CDR3 DNA sequence: TGCGCCAGCAGCAGGACAGGAAAGGAGACCCAGTACTTC.

The chain carries TRBV6-2 or TRBV6-3 and TRBJ2-7; 7 positions agree with TRBD1. The V and J ends lost 6 bases and 3 bases, in that order; junction bases with no gene match: 5. The germline V gene encodes CDR1 MNHEY and CDR2 SVGEGT. The CDR3 covers 13 residues. The CDR3 bases are TGTGCCAGCAGCTCGGGACAGAACTACGAGCAGTACTTC. It codes for CASSSGQNYEQYF.